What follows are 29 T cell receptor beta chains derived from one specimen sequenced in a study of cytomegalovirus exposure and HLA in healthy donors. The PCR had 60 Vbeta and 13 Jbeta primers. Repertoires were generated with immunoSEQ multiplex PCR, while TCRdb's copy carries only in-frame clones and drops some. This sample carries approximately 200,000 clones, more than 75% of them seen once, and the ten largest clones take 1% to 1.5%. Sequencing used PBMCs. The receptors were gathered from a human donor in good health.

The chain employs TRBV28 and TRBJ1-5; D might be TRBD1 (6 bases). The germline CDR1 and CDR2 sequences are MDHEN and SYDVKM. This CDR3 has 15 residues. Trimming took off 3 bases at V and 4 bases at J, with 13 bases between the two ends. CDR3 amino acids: CASSLDSRLNQPQHF. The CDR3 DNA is TGTGCCAGCAGTTTGGACAGTAGGCTTAATCAGCCCCAGCATTTT. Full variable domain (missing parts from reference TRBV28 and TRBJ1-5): DVKVTQSSRYLVKRTGEKVFLECVQDMDHENMFWYRQDPGLGLRLIYFSYDVKMKEKGDIPEGYSVSREKKERFSLILESASTNQTSMYLCASSLDSRLNQPQHFGDGTRLSIL.

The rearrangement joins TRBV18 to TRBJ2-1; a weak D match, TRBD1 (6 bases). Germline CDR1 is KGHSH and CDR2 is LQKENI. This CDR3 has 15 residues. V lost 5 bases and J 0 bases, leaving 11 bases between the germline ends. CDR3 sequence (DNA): TGTGCCAGCTCATCAGGGGTCAGCTCCTACAATGAGCAGTTCTTC. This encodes CASSSGVSSYNEQFF.

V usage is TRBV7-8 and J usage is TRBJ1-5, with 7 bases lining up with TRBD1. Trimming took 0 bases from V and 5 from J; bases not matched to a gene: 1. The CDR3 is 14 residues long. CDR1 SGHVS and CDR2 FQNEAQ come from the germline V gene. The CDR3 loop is CASSLAQGDQPQHF. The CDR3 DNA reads TGTGCCAGCAGCTTAGCGCAGGGGGATCAGCCCCAGCATTTT.

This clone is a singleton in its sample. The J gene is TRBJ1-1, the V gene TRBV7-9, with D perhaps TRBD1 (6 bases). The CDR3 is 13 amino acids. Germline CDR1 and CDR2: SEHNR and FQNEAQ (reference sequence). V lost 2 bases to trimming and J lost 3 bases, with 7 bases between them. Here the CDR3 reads CASSLKGDTEAFF. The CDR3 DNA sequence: TGTGCCAGCAGCTTAAAGGGGGACACTGAAGCTTTCTTT.

This chain's CDR3 is CASSLLAGPSYEQYF. DNA of the CDR3: TGTGCCAGCAGTTTACTAGCGGGTCCCTCCTACGAGCAGTACTTC. This chain uses TRBV27 with TRBJ2-7; TRBD2 matches 8 bases. Germline assignment: CDR1 MNHEY and CDR2 SMNVEV (reference sequence). There are 15 residues in the CDR3. V lost 2 bases and J lost 0; bases outside the gene matches: 3.

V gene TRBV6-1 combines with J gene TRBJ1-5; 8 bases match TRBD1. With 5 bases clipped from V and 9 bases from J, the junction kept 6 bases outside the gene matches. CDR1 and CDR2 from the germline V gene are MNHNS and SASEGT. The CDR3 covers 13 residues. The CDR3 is CASSPDRERPQHF. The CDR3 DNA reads TGTGCCAGCAGTCCGGACAGGGAAAGGCCCCAGCATTTT.

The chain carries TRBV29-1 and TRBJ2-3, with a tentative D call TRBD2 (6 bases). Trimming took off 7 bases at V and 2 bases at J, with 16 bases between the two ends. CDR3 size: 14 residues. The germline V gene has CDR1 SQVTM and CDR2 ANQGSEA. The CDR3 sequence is CSGSRAGNTDTQYF. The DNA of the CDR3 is TGCAGCGGGTCCCGGGCGGGGAACACAGATACGCAGTATTTT.

CDR3 coding DNA: TGTGCCAGTAGTACGACAGGGTTTGGCTACACCTTC. Translating gives CASSTTGFGYTF. The chain links TRBV19 to TRBJ1-2; 7 bases map to TRBD1. This CDR3 has 12 amino acids. V lost 4 bases, J lost 7 bases, and 3 bases stayed unmatched. The germline V gene has CDR1 LNHDA and CDR2 SQIVND (reference sequence).

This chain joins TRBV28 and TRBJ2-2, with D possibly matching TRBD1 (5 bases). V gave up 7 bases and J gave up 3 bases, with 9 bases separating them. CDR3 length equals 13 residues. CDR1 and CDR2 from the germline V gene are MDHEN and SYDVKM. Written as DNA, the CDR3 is TGTGCCAGCACCGACAGATACACCGGGGAGCTGTTTTTT. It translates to CASTDRYTGELFF.

CDR3 sequence: CASSRRGSGMPQETQYF. In DNA, the CDR3 is TGTGCCAGCTCACGTCGGGGGAGCGGGATGCCCCAAGAGACCCAGTACTTC. The V and J genes are TRBV18 and TRBJ2-5; 7 positions agree with TRBD2. This CDR3 contains 17 residues. V lost 4 bases to trimming and J lost 1 base; unmatched junction nucleotides: 12. Germline V lookup: CDR1 KGHSH, CDR2 LQKENI. Filled out from reference TRBV18 and TRBJ2-5, the complete variable domain reads NAGVMQNPRHLVRRRGQEARLRCSPMKGHSHVYWYRQLPEEGLKFMVYLQKENIIDESGMPKERFSAEFPKEGPSILRIQQVVRGDSAAYFCASSRRGSGMPQETQYFGPGTRLLVL.

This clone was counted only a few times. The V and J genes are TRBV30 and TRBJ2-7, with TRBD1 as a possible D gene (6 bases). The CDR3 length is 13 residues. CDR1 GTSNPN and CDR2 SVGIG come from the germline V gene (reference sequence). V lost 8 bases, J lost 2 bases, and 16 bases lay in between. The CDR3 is CARPGTNTYEQYF. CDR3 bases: TGTGCCCGGCCTGGGACAAATACCTACGAGCAGTACTTC.

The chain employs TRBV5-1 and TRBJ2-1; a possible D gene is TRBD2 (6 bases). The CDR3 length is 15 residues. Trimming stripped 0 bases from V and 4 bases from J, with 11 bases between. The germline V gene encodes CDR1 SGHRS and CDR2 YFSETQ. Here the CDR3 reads CASSLGGGFYNEQFF. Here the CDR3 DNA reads TGCGCCAGCAGCTTGGGGGGAGGTTTTTACAATGAGCAGTTCTTC.

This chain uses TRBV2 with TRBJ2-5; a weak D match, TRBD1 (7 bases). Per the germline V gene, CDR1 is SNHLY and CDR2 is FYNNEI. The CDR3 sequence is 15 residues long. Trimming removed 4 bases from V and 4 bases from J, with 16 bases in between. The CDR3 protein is CASSAGLRGPETQYF. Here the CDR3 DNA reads TGTGCCAGCAGTGCGGGACTTAGGGGGCCAGAGACCCAGTACTTC.

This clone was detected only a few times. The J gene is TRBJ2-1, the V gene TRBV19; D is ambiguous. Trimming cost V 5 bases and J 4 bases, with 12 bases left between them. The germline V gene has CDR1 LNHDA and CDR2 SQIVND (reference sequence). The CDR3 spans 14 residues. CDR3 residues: CASSPPPVYNEQFF. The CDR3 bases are TGTGCCAGTAGTCCCCCCCCGGTGTACAATGAGCAGTTCTTC.

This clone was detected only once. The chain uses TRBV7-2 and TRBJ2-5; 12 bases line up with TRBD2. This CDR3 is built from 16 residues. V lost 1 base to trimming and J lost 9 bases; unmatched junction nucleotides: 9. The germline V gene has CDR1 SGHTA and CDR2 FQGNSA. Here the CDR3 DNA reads TGTGCCAGCAGCTTAGTTTACCTAGCGGGAGGGGTGTCCCAGTACTTC. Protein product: CASSLVYLAGGVSQYF. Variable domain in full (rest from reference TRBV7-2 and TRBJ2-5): GAGVSQSPSNKVTEKGKDVELRCDPISGHTALYWYRQSLGQGLEFLIYFQGNSAPDKSGLPSDRFSAERTGGSVSTLTIQRTQQEDSAVYLCASSLVYLAGGVSQYFGPGTRLLVL.

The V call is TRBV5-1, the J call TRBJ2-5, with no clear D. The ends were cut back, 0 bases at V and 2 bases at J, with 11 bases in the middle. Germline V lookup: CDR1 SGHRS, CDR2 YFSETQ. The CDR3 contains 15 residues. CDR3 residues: CASSLAIAVQETQYF. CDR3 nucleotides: TGCGCCAGCAGCTTGGCGATAGCCGTTCAAGAGACCCAGTACTTC.

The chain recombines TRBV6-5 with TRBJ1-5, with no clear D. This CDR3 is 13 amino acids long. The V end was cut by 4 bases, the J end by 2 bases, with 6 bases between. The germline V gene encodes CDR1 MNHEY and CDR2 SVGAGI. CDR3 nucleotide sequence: TGTGCCAGCAGTTCACTTGGCAATCAGCCCCAGCATTTT. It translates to CASSSLGNQPQHF.

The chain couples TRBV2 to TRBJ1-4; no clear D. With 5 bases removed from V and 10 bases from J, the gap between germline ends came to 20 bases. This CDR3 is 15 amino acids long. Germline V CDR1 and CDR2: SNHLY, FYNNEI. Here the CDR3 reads CASSYVVALLGKLFF. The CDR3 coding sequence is TGTGCCAGCAGTTATGTAGTAGCTTTACTGGGAAAACTGTTTTTT.

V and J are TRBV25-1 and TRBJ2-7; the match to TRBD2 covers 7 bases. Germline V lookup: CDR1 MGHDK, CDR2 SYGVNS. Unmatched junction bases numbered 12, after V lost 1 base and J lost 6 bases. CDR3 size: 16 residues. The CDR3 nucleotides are TGTGCCAGCAGTGAATCCGGTCCGGGAGGAGGTACCGAGCAGTACTTC. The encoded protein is CASSESGPGGGTEQYF.

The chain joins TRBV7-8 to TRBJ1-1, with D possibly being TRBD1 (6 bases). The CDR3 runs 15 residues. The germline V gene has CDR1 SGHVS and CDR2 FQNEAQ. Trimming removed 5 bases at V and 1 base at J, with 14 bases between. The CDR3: CASSRQAFGNTEAFF. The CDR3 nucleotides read TGTGCCAGCAGCCGACAGGCTTTTGGGAACACTGAAGCTTTCTTT. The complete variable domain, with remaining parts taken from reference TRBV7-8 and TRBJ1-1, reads GAGVSQSPRYKVAKRGQDVALRCDPISGHVSLFWYQQALGQGPEFLTYFQNEAQLDKSGLPSDRFFAERPEGSVSTLKIQRTQQEDSAVYLCASSRQAFGNTEAFFGQGTRLTVV.

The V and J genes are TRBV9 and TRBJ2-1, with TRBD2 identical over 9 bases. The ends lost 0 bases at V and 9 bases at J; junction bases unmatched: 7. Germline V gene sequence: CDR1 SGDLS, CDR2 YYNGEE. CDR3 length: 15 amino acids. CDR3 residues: CASSVEIAGAAEQFF. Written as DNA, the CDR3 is TGTGCCAGCAGCGTAGAAATAGCGGGAGCGGCTGAGCAGTTCTTC.

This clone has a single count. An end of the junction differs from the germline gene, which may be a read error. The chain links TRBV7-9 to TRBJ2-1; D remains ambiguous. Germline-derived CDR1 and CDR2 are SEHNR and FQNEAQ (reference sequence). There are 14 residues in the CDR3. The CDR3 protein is CSSSSVVKTDEQFF. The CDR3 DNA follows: TGTTCCAGCAGCTCTGTGGTAAAAACGGATGAGCAGTTCTTC. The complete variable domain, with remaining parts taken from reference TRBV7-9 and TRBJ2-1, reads DTGVSQNPRHKITKRGQNVTFRCDPISEHNRLYWYRQTLGQGPEFLTYFQNEAQLEKSRLLSDRFSAERPKGSFSTLEIQRTEQGDSAMYLCSSSSVVKTDEQFFGPGTRLTVL.

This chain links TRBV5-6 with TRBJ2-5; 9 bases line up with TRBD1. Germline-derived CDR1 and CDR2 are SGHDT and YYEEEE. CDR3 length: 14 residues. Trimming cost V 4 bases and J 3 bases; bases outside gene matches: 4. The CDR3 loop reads CASSRWTGEETQYF. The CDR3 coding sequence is TGTGCCAGCAGCCGCTGGACAGGGGAAGAGACCCAGTACTTC.

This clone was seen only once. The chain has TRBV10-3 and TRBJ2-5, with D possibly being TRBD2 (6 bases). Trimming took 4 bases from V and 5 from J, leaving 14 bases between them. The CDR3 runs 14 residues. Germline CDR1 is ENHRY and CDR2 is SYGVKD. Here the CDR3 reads CAISVREHSETQYF. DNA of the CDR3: TGTGCCATCAGTGTCCGGGAGCACTCGGAGACCCAGTACTTC.

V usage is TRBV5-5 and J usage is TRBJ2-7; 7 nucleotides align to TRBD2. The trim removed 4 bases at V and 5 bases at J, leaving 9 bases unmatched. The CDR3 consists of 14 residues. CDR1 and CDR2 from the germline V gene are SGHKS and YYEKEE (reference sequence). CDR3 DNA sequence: TGTGCCAGCAGCCCGGGGGAGGGAGGCCACGAGCAGTACTTC. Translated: CASSPGEGGHEQYF.

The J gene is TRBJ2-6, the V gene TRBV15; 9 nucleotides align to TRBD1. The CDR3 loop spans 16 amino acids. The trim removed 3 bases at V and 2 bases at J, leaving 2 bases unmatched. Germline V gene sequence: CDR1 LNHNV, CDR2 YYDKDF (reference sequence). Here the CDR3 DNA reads TGTGCCACCAGCAGTACAGGGGGCCCTGGGGCCAACGTCCTGACTTTC. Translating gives CATSSTGGPGANVLTF.

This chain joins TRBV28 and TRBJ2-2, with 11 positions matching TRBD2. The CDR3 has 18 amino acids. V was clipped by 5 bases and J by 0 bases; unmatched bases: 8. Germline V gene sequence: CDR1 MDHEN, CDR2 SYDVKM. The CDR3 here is CASSLLAGGKTNTGELFF. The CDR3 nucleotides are TGTGCCAGCAGTCTCCTAGCGGGAGGTAAAACGAACACCGGGGAGCTGTTTTTT.

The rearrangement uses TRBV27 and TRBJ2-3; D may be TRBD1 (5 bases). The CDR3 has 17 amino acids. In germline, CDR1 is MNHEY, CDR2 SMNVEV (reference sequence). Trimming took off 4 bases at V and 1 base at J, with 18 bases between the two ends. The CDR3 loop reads CASSSVIGAWGTDTQYF. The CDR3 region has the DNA TGTGCCAGCAGTTCCGTTATAGGGGCGTGGGGCACAGATACGCAGTATTTT.

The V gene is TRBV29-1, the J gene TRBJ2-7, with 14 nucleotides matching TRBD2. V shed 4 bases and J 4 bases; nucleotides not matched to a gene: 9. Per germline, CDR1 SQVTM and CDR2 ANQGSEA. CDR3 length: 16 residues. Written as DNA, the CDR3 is TGCAGCGTTGGAGGACTAGCGGGAGGATGGGGATACGAGCAGTACTTC. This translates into CSVGGLAGGWGYEQYF.